This T cell receptor beta chain is from a study of cytomegalovirus exposure and HLA in healthy donors. Regarding this clone: The antigen is not known.

PCR involved 60 Vbeta and 13 Jbeta primers. TCRdb's copy holds only in-frame clones and misses some; the assay was immunoSEQ multiplex PCR. This table holds 100,000 or so clones, 60% to 75% found once. Whole-study findings and limits: DRB1 had the most TCR associations and HLA-C the fewest, a later analysis found, with rates varying by HLA locus. Most TCR sequences were uncommon, yet certain public TCRs appeared in many donors. The authors listed 164 TCR beta chains as cytomegalovirus-associated.

The germline V gene has CDR1 SQVTM and CDR2 ANQGSEA. The germline V and J ends were trimmed by 7 bases and 2 bases, with 14 bases remaining between them. The CDR3 totals 13 residues. The gene calls are TRBV29-1 and TRBJ1-1; weak D call: TRBD1 (6 bases). Sample: PBMCs. The sequence was collected from a woman between 35 and 50 years old in good health and CMV-seronegative. In nucleotides, the CDR3 is TGCAGCGGGAAGGACAGCGGAAACACTGAAGCTTTCTTT. Translated: CSGKDSGNTEAFF.